This T cell receptor beta chain was sequenced during a study of blood T cell repertoires in COVID-19. Each participant's cohort was designated according to participant-reported clinical history. CDR3 length: 15 residues. Germline CDR1 and CDR2: LGHNA and YNFKEQ. V dropped 2 bases and J dropped 2 bases, with 12 bases sitting between them. Assay: immunoSEQ multiplex PCR; the TCRdb copy retains only in-frame clones and omits some. The sample consists of 200,000 to 250,000 clones, 90% of them appearing once. This clonotype was sampled from a man under 40 who had been exposed to COVID-19. The sequenced sample was PBMCs or T cells enriched from blood (not recorded which). This sequence joins TRBV4-2 and TRBJ2-5; D is perhaps TRBD1 (6 bases). Here the CDR3 DNA reads TGTGCCAGCAGCCAACCCGGGACACCACAAGAGACCCAGTACTTC. Its translation: CASSQPGTPQETQYF.